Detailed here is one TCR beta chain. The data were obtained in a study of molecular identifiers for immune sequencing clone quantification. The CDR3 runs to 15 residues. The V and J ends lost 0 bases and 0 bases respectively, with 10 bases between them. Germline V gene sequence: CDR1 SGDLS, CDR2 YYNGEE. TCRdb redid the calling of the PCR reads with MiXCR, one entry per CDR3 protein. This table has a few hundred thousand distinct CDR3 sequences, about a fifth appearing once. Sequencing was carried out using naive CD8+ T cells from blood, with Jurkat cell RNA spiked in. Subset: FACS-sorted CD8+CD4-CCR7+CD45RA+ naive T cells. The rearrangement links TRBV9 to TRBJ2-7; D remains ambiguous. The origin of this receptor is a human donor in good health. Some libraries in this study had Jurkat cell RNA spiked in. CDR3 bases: TGTGCCAGCAGCGTAGCGTTCGGAAACTCCTACGAGCAGTACTTC. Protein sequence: CASSVAFGNSYEQYF.